This T cell receptor beta chain originates from a study of blood T cell repertoires in COVID-19. Looking at the study overall: The samples span acute and convalescent COVID-19 from the United States, Italy and Spain. The cDNA or gDNA used as material had been derived from T cells, B-cell-depleted T cells, or PBMCs.

This CDR3 spans 15 amino acids. Germline V lookup: CDR1 SGHTA, CDR2 FQGNSA. Germline trimming cut 0 bases from V and 2 bases from J; bases unmatched to any gene: 1. Authors' analysis steps: The assay estimated nucleated cells by amplifying reference gene primers. The table came from immunoSEQ multiplex PCR; TCRdb's copy has only in-frame clones and leaves some out. The D gene and trimming were derived from the DNA, and the V and J assignments and clone size from that table. The sample lists about 290,000 clones, around 90% occurring once. Recovery among Cohort 3 donors was established by two negative PCRs, clearance, or symptom resolution. Turning to this clone: Within the sample, other DNA sequences also encode this same CDR3.

Sequencing was carried out using PBMCs or T cells enriched from blood (not recorded which). The J gene is TRBJ2-7, the V gene TRBV7-2; 10 nucleotides match TRBD2. The receptor's source is a woman between 35 and 50 years old who had recovered from COVID-19. The DNA of the CDR3 is TGTGCCAGCAGCTTAGCGAGCGGGGGGGCCTACGAGCAGTACTTC. Protein: CASSLASGGAYEQYF.